This T cell receptor beta chain is from a study of cytomegalovirus exposure and HLA in healthy donors. About the study: The same platform was used for the 100 to 150 validation repertoires and the approximately 700 first-cohort repertoires, a later analysis reported. Study-level findings and limits: According to a subsequent analysis, TCR clusters identified in the first cohort showed a tendency to co-occur across the roughly 110 validation repertoires.

Sequencing was performed with immunoSEQ multiplex PCR; in TCRdb, only in-frame clones are kept and a portion is missing. The sample lists 110,000 or so clones, around 89% occurring once. Donors were drawn from the 120-subject validation cohort, separate from the approximately 670-subject first cohort. Germline trimming cut 3 bases from V and 7 bases from J; bases unmatched to any gene: 8. This CDR3 spans 15 amino acids. Per the germline V gene, CDR1 is SGHTA and CDR2 is FQGNSA. Details on this clone: What it recognizes is unknown.

The source of this sequence is a man aged 18-30 years in good health and CMV-seronegative. Sample: PBMCs. This rearrangement joins TRBV7-2 to TRBJ1-4, with 7 bases identical to TRBD1. The CDR3 coding sequence is TGTGCCAGCAGCTTCTGGGACAGTAGTTCTGAAAAACTGTTTTTT. Protein sequence: CASSFWDSSSEKLFF.